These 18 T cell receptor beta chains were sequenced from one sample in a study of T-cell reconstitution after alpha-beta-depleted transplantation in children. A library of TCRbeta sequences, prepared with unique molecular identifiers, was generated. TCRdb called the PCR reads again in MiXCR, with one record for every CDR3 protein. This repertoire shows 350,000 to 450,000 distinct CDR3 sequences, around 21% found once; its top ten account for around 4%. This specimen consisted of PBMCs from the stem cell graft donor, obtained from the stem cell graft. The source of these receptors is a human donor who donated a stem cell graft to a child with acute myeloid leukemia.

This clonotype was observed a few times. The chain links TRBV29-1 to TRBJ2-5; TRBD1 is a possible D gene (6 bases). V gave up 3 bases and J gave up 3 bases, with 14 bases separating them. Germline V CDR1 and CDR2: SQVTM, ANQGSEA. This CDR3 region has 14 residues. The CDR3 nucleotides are TGCAGCGTTGAGGGGGCACCCTCGGAAGAGACCCAGTACTTC. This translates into CSVEGAPSEETQYF.

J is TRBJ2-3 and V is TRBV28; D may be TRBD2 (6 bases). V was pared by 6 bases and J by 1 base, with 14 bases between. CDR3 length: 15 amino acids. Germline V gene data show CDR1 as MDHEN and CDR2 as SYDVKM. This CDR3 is CASRMGGGRTDTQYF. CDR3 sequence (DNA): TGTGCCAGCAGAATGGGCGGAGGGCGCACAGATACGCAGTATTTT.

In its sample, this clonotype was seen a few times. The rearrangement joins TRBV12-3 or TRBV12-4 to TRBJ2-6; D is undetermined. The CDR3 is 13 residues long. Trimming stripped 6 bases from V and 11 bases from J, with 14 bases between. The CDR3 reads CASSPNVQDVLTF. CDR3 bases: TGTGCCAGCAGCCCAAATGTTCAGGACGTCCTGACTTTC.

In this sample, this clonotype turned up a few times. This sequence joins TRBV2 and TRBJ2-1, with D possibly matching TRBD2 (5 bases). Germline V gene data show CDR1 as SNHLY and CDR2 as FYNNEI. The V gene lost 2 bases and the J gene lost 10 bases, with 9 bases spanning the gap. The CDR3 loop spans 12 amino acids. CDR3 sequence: CASSEWLAEQFF. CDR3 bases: TGTGCCAGCAGTGAATGGTTAGCGGAGCAGTTCTTC.

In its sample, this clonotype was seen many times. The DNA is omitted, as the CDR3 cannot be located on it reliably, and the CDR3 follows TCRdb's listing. This CDR3 is CSASSGQASGPQHF. V is TRBV20-1 and J is TRBJ1-5; TRBD1, as called in the table, went unchecked against the DNA. Germline lookup yields CDR1 DFQATT and CDR2 SNEGSKA (reference sequence). The CDR3 contains 14 residues when both ends are counted.

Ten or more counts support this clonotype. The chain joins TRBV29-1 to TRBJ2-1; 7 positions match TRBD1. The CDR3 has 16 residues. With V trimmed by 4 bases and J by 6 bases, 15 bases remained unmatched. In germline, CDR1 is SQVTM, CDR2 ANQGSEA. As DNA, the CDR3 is TGCAGCGTTGGAACAGGGGCGGTCCGTCGCCGCAATGAGCAGTTCTTC. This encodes CSVGTGAVRRRNEQFF.

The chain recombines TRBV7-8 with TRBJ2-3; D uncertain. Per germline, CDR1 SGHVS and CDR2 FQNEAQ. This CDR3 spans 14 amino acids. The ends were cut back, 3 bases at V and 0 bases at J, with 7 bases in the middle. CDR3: CASSFLPSTDTQYF. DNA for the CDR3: TGTGCCAGCAGCTTTTTACCAAGCACAGATACGCAGTATTTT. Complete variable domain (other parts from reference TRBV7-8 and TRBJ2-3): GAGVSQSPRYKVAKRGQDVALRCDPISGHVSLFWYQQALGQGPEFLTYFQNEAQLDKSGLPSDRFFAERPEGSVSTLKIQRTQQEDSAVYLCASSFLPSTDTQYFGPGTRLTVL.

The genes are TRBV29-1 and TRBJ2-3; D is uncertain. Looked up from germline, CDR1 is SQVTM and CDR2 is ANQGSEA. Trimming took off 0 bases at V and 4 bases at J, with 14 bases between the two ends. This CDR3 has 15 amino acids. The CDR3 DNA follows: TGCAGCGTTGAAGATCTTCCCGGGTTTGCAGATACGCAGTATTTT. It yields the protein CSVEDLPGFADTQYF.

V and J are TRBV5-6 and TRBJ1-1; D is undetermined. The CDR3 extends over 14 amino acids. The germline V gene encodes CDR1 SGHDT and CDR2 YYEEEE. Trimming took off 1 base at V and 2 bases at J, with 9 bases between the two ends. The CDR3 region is CASSLWIPNTEAFF. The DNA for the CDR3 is TGTGCCAGCAGCTTGTGGATTCCCAACACTGAAGCTTTCTTT.

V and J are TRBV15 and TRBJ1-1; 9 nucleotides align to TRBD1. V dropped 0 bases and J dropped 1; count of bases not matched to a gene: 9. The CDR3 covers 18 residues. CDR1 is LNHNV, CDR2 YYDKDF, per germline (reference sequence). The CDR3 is CATSREQFGQGKNTEAFF. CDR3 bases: TGTGCCACCAGCAGAGAACAATTTGGACAGGGGAAGAACACTGAAGCTTTCTTT.

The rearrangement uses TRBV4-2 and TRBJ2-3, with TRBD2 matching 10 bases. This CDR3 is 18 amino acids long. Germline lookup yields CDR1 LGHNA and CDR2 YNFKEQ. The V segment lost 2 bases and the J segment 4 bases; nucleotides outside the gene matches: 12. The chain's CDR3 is CASSQRGASGSVADTQYF. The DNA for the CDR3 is TGTGCCAGCAGCCAAAGGGGGGCTAGCGGGAGCGTCGCAGATACGCAGTATTTT.

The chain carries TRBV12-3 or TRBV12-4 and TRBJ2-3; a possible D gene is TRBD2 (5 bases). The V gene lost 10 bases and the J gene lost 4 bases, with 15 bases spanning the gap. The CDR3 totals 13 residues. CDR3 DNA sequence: TGTGCCAACCACTTGGCCGGGGCAGATACGCAGTATTTT. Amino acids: CANHLAGADTQYF.

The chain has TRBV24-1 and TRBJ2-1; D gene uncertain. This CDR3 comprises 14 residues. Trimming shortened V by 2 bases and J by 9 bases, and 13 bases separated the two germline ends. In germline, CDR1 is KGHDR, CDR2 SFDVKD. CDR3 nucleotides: TGTGCCACCAGTGATTCGTACAGAGTAAGTGAGCAGTTCTTC. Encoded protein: CATSDSYRVSEQFF.

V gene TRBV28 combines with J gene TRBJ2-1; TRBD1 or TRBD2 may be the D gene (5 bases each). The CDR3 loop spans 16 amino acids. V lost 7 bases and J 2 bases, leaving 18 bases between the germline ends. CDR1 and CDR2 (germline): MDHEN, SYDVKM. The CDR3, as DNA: TGTGCCAGCACTAAACTAGGACATCCCACCTACAATGAGCAGTTCTTC. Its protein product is CASTKLGHPTYNEQFF.

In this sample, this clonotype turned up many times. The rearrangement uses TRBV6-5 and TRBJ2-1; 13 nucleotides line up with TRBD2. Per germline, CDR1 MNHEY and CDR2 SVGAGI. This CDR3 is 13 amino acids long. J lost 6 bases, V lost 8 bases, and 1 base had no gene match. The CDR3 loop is CASRTSGSNEQFF. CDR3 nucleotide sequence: TGTGCCAGCCGGACTAGCGGGAGCAATGAGCAGTTCTTC.

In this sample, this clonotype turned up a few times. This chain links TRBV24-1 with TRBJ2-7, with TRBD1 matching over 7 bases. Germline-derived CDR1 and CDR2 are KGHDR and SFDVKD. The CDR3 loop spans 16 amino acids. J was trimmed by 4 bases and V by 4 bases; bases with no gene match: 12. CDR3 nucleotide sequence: TGTGCCACCAGTGAATCCAAGACAGGGCCAGGATACGAGCAGTACTTC. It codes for CATSESKTGPGYEQYF.

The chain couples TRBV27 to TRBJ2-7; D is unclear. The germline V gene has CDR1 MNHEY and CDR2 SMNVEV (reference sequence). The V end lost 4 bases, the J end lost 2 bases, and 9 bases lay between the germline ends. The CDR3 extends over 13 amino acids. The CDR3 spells CASSSAPAYEQYF. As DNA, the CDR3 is TGTGCCAGCAGTTCAGCGCCTGCCTACGAGCAGTACTTC.

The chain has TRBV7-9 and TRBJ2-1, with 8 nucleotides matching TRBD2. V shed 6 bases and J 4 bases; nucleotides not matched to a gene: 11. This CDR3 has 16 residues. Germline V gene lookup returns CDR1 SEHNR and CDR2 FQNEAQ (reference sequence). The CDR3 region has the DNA TGTGCCAGCAGTCCGACAACCGGGACTAGATACAATGAGCAGTTCTTC. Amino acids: CASSPTTGTRYNEQFF.